This TCR beta chain appears in the sequencing data of a study of blood T cells in healthy people across ages. Study details: Template switching retrieved approximately one barcoded beta molecule for each two T cells. Points from the study as a whole: Per-million-T-cell TCR beta diversity fell roughly linearly with age. Fewer expanded clones and more diversity marked long-lived versus aged donors. The unsorted PBMCs prevented any conclusive comparison of naive versus antigen-experienced cells.

Worth noting for this clonotype: The antigen is undetermined.

A J-beta primer mix and a sample-barcoded 5' primer were used in a second PCR of roughly 7 to 12 cycles. TCRdb fed the 5' RACE reads into MiXCR, producing one record per CDR3 protein. The data hold hundreds of thousands of distinct CDR3 sequences, with about 30% observed a single time. V trimming: 8 bases; J trimming: 3 bases; junction bases outside the gene matches: 16. This CDR3 region has 17 residues. This receptor was identified in a woman aged 80 or over in good health. The sequenced sample consisted of blood. This rearrangement joins TRBV12-3 or TRBV12-4 to TRBJ2-3; 8 nucleotides align to TRBD2. CDR3 protein: CASHNDPGGVRTDTQYF. Written as DNA, the CDR3 is TGTGCCAGCCACAACGATCCGGGAGGGGTACGGACAGATACGCAGTATTTT.